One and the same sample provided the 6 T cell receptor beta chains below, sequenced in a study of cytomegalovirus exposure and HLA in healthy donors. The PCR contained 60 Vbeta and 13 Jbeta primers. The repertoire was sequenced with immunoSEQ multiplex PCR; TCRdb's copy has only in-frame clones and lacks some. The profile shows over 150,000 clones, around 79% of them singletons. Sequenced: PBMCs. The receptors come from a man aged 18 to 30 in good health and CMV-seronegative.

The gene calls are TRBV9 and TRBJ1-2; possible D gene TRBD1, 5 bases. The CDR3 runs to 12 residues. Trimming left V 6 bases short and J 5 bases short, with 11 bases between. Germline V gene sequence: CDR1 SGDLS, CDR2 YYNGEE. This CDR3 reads CASTRQKYGYTF. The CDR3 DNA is TGTGCCAGCACCCGACAGAAATATGGCTACACCTTC.

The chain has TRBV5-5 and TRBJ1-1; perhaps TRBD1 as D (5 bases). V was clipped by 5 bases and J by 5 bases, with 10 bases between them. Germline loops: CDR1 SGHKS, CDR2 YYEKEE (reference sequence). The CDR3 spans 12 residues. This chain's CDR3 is CASRPRETEAFF. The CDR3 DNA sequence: TGTGCCAGCAGGCCCAGGGAAACTGAAGCTTTCTTT.

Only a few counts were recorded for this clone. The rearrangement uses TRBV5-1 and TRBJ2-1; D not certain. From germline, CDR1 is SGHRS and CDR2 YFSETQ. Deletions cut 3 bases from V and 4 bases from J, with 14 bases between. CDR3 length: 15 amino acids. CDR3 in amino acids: CASSSEVQIYNEQFF. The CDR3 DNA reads TGCGCCAGCAGCTCCGAAGTCCAGATATACAATGAGCAGTTCTTC.

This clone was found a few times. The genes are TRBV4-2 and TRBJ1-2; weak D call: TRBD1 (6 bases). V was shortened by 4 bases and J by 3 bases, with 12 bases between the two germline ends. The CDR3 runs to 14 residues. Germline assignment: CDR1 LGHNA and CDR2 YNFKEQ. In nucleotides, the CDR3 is TGTGCCAGCAGCCCTACGGGGGGCCACTATGGCTACACCTTC. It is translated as CASSPTGGHYGYTF.

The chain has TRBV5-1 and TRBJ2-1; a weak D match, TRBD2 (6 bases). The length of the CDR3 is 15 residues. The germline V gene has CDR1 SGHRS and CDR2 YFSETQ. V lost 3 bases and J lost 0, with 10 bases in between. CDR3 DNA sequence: TGCGCCAGCAGCTGGGGGGAGAGCTCCTACAATGAGCAGTTCTTC. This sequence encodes CASSWGESSYNEQFF.

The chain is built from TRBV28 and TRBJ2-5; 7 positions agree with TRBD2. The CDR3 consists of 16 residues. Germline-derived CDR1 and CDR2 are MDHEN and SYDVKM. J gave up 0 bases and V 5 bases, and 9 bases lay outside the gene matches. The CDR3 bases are TGTGCCAGCAGTCCTCACTCTAGCGGAAACCAAGAGACCCAGTACTTC. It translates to CASSPHSSGNQETQYF.